Presented here are 2 T cell receptor beta chains from one specimen sequenced in a study of cytomegalovirus exposure and HLA in healthy donors. The PCR employed 60 Vbeta primers together with 13 Jbeta primers. Profiled with immunoSEQ multiplex PCR; TCRdb holds only in-frame clones, not every one. The table lists about 43,000 clones, 70% to 85% of them singletons. Sequencing was done on a sample of PBMCs. These receptor sequences come from a man aged 25-40 years in good health and CMV-seronegative.

The genes are TRBV7-2 and TRBJ1-2; the match to TRBD1 covers 7 bases. Germline-derived CDR1 and CDR2 are SGHTA and FQGNSA. J gave up 4 bases and V 5 bases, and 13 bases lay outside the gene matches. CDR3 length: 16 residues. CDR3 residues: CASSRVGEGAGYGYTF. The CDR3 DNA is TGTGCCAGCAGCCGAGTAGGAGAGGGGGCAGGCTATGGCTACACCTTC.

This chain links TRBV13 with TRBJ1-1; 9 bases are a match to TRBD1. CDR3 length equals 13 residues. After removal of 5 bases from V and 3 bases from J, the junction contained 1 base not matched to a gene. Germline CDR1 and CDR2: PRHDT and FYEKMQ (reference sequence). Here the CDR3 reads CASSDRGYTEAFF. CDR3 nucleotides: TGTGCCAGCAGCGACAGGGGGTACACTGAAGCTTTCTTT.